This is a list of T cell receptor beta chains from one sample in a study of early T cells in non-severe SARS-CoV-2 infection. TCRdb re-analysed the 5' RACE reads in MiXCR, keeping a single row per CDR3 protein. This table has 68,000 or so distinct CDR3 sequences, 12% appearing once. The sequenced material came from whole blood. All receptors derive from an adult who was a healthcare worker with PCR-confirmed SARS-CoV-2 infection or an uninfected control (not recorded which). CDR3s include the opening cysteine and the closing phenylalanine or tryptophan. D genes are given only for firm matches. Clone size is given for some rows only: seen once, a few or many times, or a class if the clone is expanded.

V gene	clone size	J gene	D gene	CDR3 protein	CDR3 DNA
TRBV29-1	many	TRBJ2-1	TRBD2	CSVASLAGVYNEQFF	TGCAGCGTTGCTTCTCTAGCGGGGGTCTACAATGAGCAGTTCTTC
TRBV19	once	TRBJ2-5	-	CASSIGLGAEQETQYF	TGTGCCAGTAGTATAGGGCTGGGCGCCGAACAAGAGACCCAGTACTTC
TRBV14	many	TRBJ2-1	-	CASSQERVLSWQFF	TGTGCCAGCAGCCAAGAGCGGGTTCTTAGTTGGCAGTTCTTC
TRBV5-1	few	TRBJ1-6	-	CATSLGSPSPNSPLHF	TGCGCCACCAGCCTCGGTTCTCCTAGTCCTAATTCACCCCTCCACTTT
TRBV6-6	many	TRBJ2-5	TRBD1	CASSHPGQGKETQYF	TGTGCCAGCAGCCACCCGGGACAGGGGAAAGAGACCCAGTACTTC
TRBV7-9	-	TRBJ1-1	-	CVSSLTGPNTEAFF	TGTGTCAGCAGCTTAACAGGGCCGAACACTGAAGCTTTCTTT
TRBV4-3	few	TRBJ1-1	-	CASSQRGRTEAFF	TGCGCCAGCAGCCAAAGGGGACGGACTGAAGCTTTCTTT
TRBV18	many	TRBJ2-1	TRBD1	CASSGLPFRGLNPPHLYNEQFF	TGTGCCAGCTCAGGCCTACCTTTCAGGGGGCTTAATCCCCCCCACCTATACAATGAGCAGTTCTTC
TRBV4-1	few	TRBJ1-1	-	CASSQEGTGSRTEAFF	TGCGCCAGCAGCCAAGAGGGCACTGGCTCGCGCACTGAAGCTTTCTTT
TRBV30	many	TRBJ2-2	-	CAWDTGAEGELFF	TGTGCCTGGGACACGGGGGCCGAAGGGGAGCTGTTTTTT
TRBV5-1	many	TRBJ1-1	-	CASSGGFSGTEAFF	TGCGCCAGCAGCGGAGGGTTCTCGGGCACTGAAGCTTTCTTT
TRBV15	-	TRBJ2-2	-	CATSRDRATGELFF	TGTGCCACCAGCAGAGATAGGGCCACCGGGGAGCTGTTTTTT
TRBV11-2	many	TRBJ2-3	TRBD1	CASSRPDRSTDTQYF	TGTGCCAGCAGCCGACCGGACAGGAGCACAGATACGCAGTATTTT
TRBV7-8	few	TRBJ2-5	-	CASEGRGQTQYF	TGTGCCAGCGAGGGACGGGGCCAGACCCAGTACTTC
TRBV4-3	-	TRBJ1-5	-	CASSQDYSNQPQHF	TGCGCCAGCAGCCAAGATTATAGCAATCAGCCCCAGCATTTT
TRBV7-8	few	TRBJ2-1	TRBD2	CASSPRLAGGGHEQFF	TGTGCCAGCAGCCCCAGACTAGCGGGGGGTGGTCATGAGCAGTTCTTC
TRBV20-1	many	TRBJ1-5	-	CSARDPGGRSQPQHF	TGCAGTGCTAGAGACCCTGGGGGACGAAGTCAGCCCCAGCATTTT
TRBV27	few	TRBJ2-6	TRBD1	CASSFGQGLSGANVLTF	TGTGCCAGCAGTTTCGGACAGGGACTCTCTGGGGCCAACGTCCTGACTTTC
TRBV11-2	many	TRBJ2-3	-	CASSLDHAADTQYF	TGTGCCAGCAGCTTAGATCATGCGGCAGATACGCAGTATTTT
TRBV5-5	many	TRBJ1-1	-	CASSRGPSIEAFF	TGTGCCAGCAGCAGGGGTCCCTCGATCGAAGCTTTCTTT
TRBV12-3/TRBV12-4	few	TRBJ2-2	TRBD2	CASSTSGGAYGELFF	TGTGCCAGCAGTACTAGCGGGGGGGCCTACGGGGAGCTGTTTTTT
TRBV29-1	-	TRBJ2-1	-	CSFREQSVNNEQFF	TGCAGCTTTAGGGAGCAATCCGTCAACAATGAGCAGTTCTTC
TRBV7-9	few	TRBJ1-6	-	CASSTGNSPLHF	TGTGCCAGCAGCACAGGGAATTCACCCCTCCACTTT
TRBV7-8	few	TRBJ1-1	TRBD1	CASSLGDRVSASTEAFF	TGTGCCAGCAGCTTGGGGGACAGGGTATCGGCAAGCACTGAAGCTTTCTTT
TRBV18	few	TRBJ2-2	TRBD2	CASTGLRNTGELFF	TGTGCCAGCACGGGACTAAGGAACACCGGGGAGCTGTTTTTT
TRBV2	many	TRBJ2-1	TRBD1	CASGRQGKNNEQFF	TGTGCCAGCGGGAGACAGGGGAAAAACAATGAGCAGTTCTTC
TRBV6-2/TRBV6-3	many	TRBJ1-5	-	CASRERTVEHF	TGTGCCAGCAGGGAAAGGACGGTCGAGCATTTT
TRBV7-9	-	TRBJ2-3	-	CASSLIVGQPRTDTQYF	TGTGCCAGCAGCTTAATCGTCGGCCAGCCCCGCACAGATACGCAGTATTTT
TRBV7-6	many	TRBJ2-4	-	CASSEYGTAVKNIQYF	TGTGCCAGCAGCGAATACGGGACCGCAGTTAAAAACATTCAGTACTTC
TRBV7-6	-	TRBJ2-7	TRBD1	CASSLPDRDEQYF	TGTGCCAGCAGCTTACCGGACAGGGACGAGCAGTACTTC
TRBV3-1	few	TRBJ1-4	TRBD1	CASSQGVAGGAKLFF	TGTGCCAGCAGCCAAGGGGTCGCAGGGGGCGCAAAACTGTTTTTT
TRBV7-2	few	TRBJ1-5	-	CASSLAGQISNQPQHF	TGTGCCAGCAGCTTAGCGGGACAAATTAGCAATCAGCCCCAGCATTTT
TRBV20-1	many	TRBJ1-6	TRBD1	CSASGDRVGSPLHF	TGCAGTGCTAGTGGTGACAGGGTTGGATCACCCCTCCACTTT
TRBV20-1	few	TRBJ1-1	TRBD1	CSARDLQGHEAFF	TGCAGTGCTAGAGATCTACAGGGGCATGAAGCTTTCTTT
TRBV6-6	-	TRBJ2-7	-	CASRMNRDEQYF	TGTGCCAGCAGGATGAACAGGGACGAGCAGTACTTC
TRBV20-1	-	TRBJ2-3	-	CSARSGGGRDTQYF	TGCAGTGCTAGGAGCGGAGGGGGCCGAGATACGCAGTATTTT
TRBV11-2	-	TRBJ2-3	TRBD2	CASSFWLREGDTQYF	TGTGCCAGCAGCTTTTGGCTAAGGGAGGGGGATACGCAGTATTTT
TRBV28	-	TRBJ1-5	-	CASRMDWGGPQHF	TGTGCCAGCAGAATGGACTGGGGAGGGCCCCAGCATTTT
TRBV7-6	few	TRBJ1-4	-	CASSLGYAANEKLFF	TGTGCCAGCAGCTTAGGGTATGCGGCTAATGAAAAACTGTTTTTT
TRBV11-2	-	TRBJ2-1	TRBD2	CASSSSPGTSNEQFF	TGTGCCAGCAGCTCATCCCCCGGGACTAGCAATGAGCAGTTCTTC
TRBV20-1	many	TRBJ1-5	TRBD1	CSATTSRGSNQPQHF	TGCAGTGCTACTACATCCAGGGGGAGCAATCAGCCCCAGCATTTT
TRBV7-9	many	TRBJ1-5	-	CASSLGTGTGSNQPQHF	TGTGCCAGCAGCTTAGGGACCGGGACGGGTAGCAATCAGCCCCAGCATTTT
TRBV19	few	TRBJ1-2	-	CASSTLRDGRDGYTF	TGTGCCAGTAGTACGCTCCGGGACGGCCGGGATGGCTACACCTTC
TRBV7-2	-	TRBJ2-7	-	CASSPPWQEQYF	TGTGCCAGCAGCCCCCCTTGGCAGGAGCAGTACTTC
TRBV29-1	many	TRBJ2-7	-	CSVSRGFGAYEQYF	TGCAGCGTTTCCAGGGGATTCGGTGCCTACGAGCAGTACTTC
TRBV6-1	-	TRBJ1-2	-	CASSSIQGTGRGYTF	TGTGCCAGTAGTTCAATTCAGGGGACTGGACGGGGCTACACCTTC
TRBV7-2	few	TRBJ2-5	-	CASSAAQETQYF	TGTGCCAGCAGCGCGGCACAAGAGACCCAGTACTTC
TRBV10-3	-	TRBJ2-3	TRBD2	CAISEAPSGPTDTQYF	TGTGCCATCAGTGAGGCCCCTAGCGGCCCCACAGATACGCAGTATTTT